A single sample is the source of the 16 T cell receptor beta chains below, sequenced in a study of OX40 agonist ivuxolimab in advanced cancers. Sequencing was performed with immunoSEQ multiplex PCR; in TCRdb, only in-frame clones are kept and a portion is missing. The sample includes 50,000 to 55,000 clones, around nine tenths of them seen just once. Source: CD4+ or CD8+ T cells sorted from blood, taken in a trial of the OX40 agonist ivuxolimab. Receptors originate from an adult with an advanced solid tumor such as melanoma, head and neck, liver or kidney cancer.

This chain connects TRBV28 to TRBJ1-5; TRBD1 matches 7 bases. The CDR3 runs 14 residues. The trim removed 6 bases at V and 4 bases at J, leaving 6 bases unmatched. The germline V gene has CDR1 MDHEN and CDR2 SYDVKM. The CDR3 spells CASSYQDRNQPQHF. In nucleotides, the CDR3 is TGTGCCAGCAGCTATCAGGACAGGAATCAGCCCCAGCATTTT.

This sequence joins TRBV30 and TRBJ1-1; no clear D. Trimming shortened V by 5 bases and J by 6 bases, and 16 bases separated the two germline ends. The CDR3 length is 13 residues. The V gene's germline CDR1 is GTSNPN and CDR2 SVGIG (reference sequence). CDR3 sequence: CAWGETLFSEAFF. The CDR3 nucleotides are TGTGCCTGGGGGGAGACGCTTTTTTCTGAAGCTTTCTTT. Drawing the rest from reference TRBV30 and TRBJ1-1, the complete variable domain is SQTIHQWPATLVQPVGSPLSLECTVEGTSNPNLYWYRQAAGRGLQLLFYSVGIGQISSEVPQNLSASRPQDRQFILSSKKLLLSDSGFYLCAWGETLFSEAFFGQGTRLTVV.

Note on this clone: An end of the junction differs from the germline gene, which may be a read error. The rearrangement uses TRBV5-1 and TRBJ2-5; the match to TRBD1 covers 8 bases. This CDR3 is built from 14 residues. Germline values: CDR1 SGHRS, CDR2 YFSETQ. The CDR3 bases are TGCGCCAGCAGGTTGGGACAGGATCAAGAGACCCAGTACTTC. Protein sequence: CASRLGQDQETQYF.

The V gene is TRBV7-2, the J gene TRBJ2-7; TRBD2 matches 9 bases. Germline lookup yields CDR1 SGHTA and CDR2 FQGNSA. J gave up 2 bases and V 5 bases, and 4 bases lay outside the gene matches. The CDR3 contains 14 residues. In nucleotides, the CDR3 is TGTGCCAGCAGCCGGACTAGCGACACCTACGAGCAGTACTTC. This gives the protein CASSRTSDTYEQYF.

The CDR3 spells CASSTHGTAEETQYF. CDR3 in DNA: TGTGCCAGCAGCACACACGGGACAGCCGAAGAGACCCAGTACTTC. The chain is built from TRBV7-2 and TRBJ2-5; 7 bases are shared with TRBD1. Looked up from germline, CDR1 is SGHTA and CDR2 is FQGNSA. This CDR3 has 15 residues. The V segment lost 5 bases and the J segment 3 bases; nucleotides outside the gene matches: 9. Drawing the rest from reference TRBV7-2 and TRBJ2-5, the complete variable domain is GAGVSQSPSNKVTEKGKDVELRCDPISGHTALYWYRQSLGQGLEFLIYFQGNSAPDKSGLPSDRFSAERTGGSVSTLTIQRTQQEDSAVYLCASSTHGTAEETQYFGPGTRLLVL.

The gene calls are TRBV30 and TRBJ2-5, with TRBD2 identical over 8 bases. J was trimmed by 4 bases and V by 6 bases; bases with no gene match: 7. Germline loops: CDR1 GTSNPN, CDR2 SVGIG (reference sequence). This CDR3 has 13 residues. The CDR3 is CACLRSGGETQYF. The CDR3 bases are TGTGCCTGCCTCCGGAGCGGGGGAGAGACCCAGTACTTC.

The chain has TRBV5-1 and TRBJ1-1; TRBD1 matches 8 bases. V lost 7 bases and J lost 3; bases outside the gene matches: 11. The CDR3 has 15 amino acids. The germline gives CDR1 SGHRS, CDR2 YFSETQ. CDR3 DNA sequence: TGCGCCAGCCAAAGGGGCGGACAGGGAGACACTGAAGCTTTCTTT. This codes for CASQRGGQGDTEAFF.

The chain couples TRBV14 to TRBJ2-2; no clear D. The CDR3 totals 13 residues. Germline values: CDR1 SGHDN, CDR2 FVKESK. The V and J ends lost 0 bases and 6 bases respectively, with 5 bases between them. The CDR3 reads CASSQEWSGELFF. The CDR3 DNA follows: TGTGCCAGCAGCCAAGAGTGGTCCGGGGAGCTGTTTTTT.

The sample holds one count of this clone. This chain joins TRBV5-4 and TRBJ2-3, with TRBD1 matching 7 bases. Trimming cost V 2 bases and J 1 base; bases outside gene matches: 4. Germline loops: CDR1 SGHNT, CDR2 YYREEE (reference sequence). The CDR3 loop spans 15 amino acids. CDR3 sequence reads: CASSLQGLGTDTQYF. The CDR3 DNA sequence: TGTGCCAGCAGCTTACAGGGGTTGGGCACAGATACGCAGTATTTT.

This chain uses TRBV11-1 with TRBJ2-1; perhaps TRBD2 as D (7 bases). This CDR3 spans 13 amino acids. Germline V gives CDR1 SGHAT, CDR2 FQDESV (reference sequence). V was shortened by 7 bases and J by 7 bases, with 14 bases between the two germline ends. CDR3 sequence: CASNRGAGNEQFF. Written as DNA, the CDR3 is TGTGCCAGCAACCGGGGGGCCGGAAATGAGCAGTTCTTC.

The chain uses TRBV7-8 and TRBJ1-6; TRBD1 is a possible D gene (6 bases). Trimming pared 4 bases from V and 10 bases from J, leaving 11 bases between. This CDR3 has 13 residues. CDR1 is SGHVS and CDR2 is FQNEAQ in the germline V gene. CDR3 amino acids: CASSSDRTSPLHF. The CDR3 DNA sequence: TGTGCCAGCAGCTCTGACAGGACATCACCCCTCCACTTT.

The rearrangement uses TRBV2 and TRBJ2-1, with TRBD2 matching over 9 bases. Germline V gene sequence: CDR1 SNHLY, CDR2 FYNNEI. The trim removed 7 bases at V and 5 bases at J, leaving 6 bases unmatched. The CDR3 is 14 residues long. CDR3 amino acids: CASTSTSGDNEQFF. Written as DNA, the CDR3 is TGTGCCAGCACATCGACTAGCGGTGACAATGAGCAGTTCTTC. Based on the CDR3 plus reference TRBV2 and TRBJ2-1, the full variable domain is EPEVTQTPSHQVTQMGQEVILRCVPISNHLYFYWYRQILGQKVEFLVSFYNNEISEKSEIFDDQFSVERPDGSNFTLKIRSTKLEDSAMYFCASTSTSGDNEQFFGPGTRLTVL.

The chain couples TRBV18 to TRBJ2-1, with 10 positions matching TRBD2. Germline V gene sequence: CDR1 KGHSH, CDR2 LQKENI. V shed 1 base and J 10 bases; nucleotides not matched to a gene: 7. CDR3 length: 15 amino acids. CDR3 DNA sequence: TGTGCCAGCTCACCACGCGGGACTAGCGTCGGAGAGCAGTTCTTC. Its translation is CASSPRGTSVGEQFF.

CDR3 loop: CASRRSGSSYEQYF. The CDR3 DNA reads as TGTGCCAGCAGGCGTAGCGGTAGCTCCTACGAGCAGTACTTC. The chain couples TRBV28 to TRBJ2-7; the D gene is possibly TRBD2 (6 bases). The V end was cut by 6 bases, the J end by 0 bases, with 12 bases between. The CDR3 totals 14 residues. Looked up from germline, CDR1 is MDHEN and CDR2 is SYDVKM.

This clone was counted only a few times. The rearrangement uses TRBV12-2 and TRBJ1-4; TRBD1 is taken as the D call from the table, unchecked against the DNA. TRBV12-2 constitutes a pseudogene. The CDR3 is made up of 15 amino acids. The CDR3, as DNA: TGTGCAAGTCGCTTAGGGGGACATACCAGGGAAAAACTGTTTTTT. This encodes CASRLGGHTREKLFF.

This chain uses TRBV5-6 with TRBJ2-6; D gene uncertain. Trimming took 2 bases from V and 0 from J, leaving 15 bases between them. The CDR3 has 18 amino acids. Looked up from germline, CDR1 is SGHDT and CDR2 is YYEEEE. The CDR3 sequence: CASSFRTHPSSGANVLTF. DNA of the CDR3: TGTGCCAGCAGCTTCAGGACCCACCCCAGCTCTGGGGCCAACGTCCTGACTTTC.